The TCR beta chain under discussion was sequenced for a study of T cells in Graves' hyperthyroidism and ophthalmopathy. Patients were excluded because of uncontrolled infection, other autoimmune disease, pregnancy or lactation. TCR beta CDR3 regions were amplified from RNA transcripts. Primed by the HTBI set, a first-round RT-PCR was run on the TCR CDR3. TCRdb re-called the multiplex PCR reads through MiXCR, storing one row per CDR3 protein. The data contain 300,000 to 450,000 distinct CDR3 sequences, 15% to 20% of them singletons. Trimming cost V 4 bases and J 6 bases; bases outside gene matches: 5. The CDR3 is 15 amino acids.

The TCR originated in a man aged 18-30 years with Graves' ophthalmopathy. This chain connects TRBV12-3 or TRBV12-4 to TRBJ2-2; 10 bases fit TRBD1. The sample was blood. The CDR3 protein is CASSSRDRGSGELFF. CDR3 bases: TGTGCCAGCAGTTCCCGGGACAGGGGATCCGGGGAGCTGTTTTTT.